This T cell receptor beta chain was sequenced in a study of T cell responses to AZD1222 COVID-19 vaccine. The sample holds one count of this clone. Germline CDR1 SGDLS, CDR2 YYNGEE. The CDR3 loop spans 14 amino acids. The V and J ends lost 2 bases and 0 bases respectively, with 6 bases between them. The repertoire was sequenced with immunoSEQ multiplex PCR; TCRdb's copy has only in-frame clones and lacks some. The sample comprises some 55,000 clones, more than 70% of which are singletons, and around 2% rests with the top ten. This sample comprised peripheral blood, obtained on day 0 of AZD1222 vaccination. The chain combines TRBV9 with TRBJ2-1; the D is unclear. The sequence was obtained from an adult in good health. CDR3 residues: CASSVQSSYNEQFF. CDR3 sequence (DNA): TGTGCCAGCAGCGTTCAGAGCTCCTACAATGAGCAGTTCTTC.